These T cell receptor beta chains were read from a single sample in a study of T cell repertoires in cytomegalovirus infection. TCRdb called the reads again in MiXCR, with one record for every CDR3 protein. The sample carries about 770,000 distinct CDR3 sequences, 25% to 30% recorded once. Their cognate antigens are unknown. The specimen comprised cultured CD8+ T cells from PBMCs, sampled from culture after CMV antigen stimulation. These receptors were taken from a human donor in good health (CMV status not recorded). Some clones in this sample may be carry-over from other donors' samples. Both conserved end residues are part of each CDR3. The D gene is left open where the match is weak. Not every row has a clone size; where given, it reads once, few, many or a size class.

j_call clone_size cdr3_length d_call v_call cdr3_nt cdr3_aa
TRBJ2-3 few 17 - TRBV14 TGTGCCAGCAGCCATTTAGGCCTCTCCCCGAGCACAGATACGCAGTATTTT CASSHLGLSPSTDTQYF
TRBJ1-3 - 15 - TRBV28 TGTGCCAGCAGTTTATTGGGTAACTCTGGAAACACCATATATTTT CASSLLGNSGNTIYF
TRBJ2-5 - 14 - TRBV12-3/TRBV12-4 TGTGCCAGCAGTTTAGCTAGCGGATTTGAGACCCAGTACTTC CASSLASGFETQYF
TRBJ1-1 - 16 - TRBV19 TGTGCCAGTCTGCCGGGGGGCTCTGGTACGAACACTGAAGCTTTCTTT CASLPGGSGTNTEAFF
TRBJ1-5 many 20 - TRBV28 TGTGCCAGCAGATCCGGCCCCAGATCCTCAGGCGGCGTAAGCAATCAGCCCCAGCATTTT CASRSGPRSSGGVSNQPQHF
TRBJ2-7 - 13 - TRBV27 TGTGCCAGCAGTTTATTCCCCGCGTACGAGCAGTACTTC CASSLFPAYEQYF
TRBJ1-1 - 15 - TRBV19 TGTGCCAGTAGTATGGGAGACAAGTTGAACACTGAAGCTTTCTTT CASSMGDKLNTEAFF
TRBJ1-3 many 13 - TRBV7-7 TGTGCTAGCAGCTCGGACGGTGGAAACACCATATATTTT CASSSDGGNTIYF
TRBJ1-5 few 15 - TRBV12-5 TGTGCTAGTGGTTTGGGCGGACATGGCAATCAGCCCCAGCATTTT CASGLGGHGNQPQHF
TRBJ2-3 few 13 - TRBV9 TGTGCCAGCAGCCCACGGGTGGCAAATACGCAGTATTTT CASSPRVANTQYF
TRBJ1-1 - 17 TRBD1 TRBV29-1 TGCAGCGTTGAAGATCTCGGACAGGGGATGTTGAACACTGAAGCTTTCTTT CSVEDLGQGMLNTEAFF
TRBJ1-3 - 15 - TRBV4-2 TGTGCCAGCAGCAGGGGGGACACCTCTGGAAACACCATATATTTT CASSRGDTSGNTIYF
TRBJ2-1 many 16 - TRBV7-2 TGTGCCAGCAGCCGGTCTCCGGGGGAGGAATACAATGAGCAGTTCTTC CASSRSPGEEYNEQFF
TRBJ2-1 many 14 TRBD1 TRBV12-3/TRBV12-4 TGTGCCAGCATTCCGGGACAGGGGTACAATGAGCAGTTCTTC CASIPGQGYNEQFF
TRBJ1-2 few 14 - TRBV28 TGTGCCAGCAGTACCCCCCACCTATTAGATGGCTACACCTTC CASSTPHLLDGYTF
TRBJ2-3 - 11 TRBD1 TRBV12-3/TRBV12-4 TGTGCCAGCAGTCCGGGACAGGGGGAGTATTTT CASSPGQGEYF
TRBJ1-5 few 14 - TRBV27 TGTGCCAGCAGTTCTGACAGGCACAATCAGCCCCAGCATTTT CASSSDRHNQPQHF
TRBJ1-2 once 11 - TRBV10-3 TGTGCCATCCGAGAGAACTATGGCTACACCTTC CAIRENYGYTF
TRBJ2-1 many 16 - TRBV7-2 TGTGCCAGCAGCTTAAATTGGGGGGGGGCGTTGGATGAGCAGTTCTTC CASSLNWGGALDEQFF
TRBJ1-3 - 16 TRBD1 TRBV19 TGTGCCAGTAGTAGACCACAGGGGAGTACTGGAAACACCATATATTTT CASSRPQGSTGNTIYF
TRBJ1-5 - 13 - TRBV4-1 TGCGCCAGCAGCCAAATTTCGGATCAGCCCCAGCATTTT CASSQISDQPQHF
TRBJ1-5 - 15 TRBD1 TRBV6-1 TGTGCCAGCAGTGAATGGGACAGAAACAATCAGCCCCAGCATTTT CASSEWDRNNQPQHF
TRBJ2-2 few 12 - TRBV5-4 TGTGCCAGCAGCTTCACGGCCGGGGAGCTGTTTTTT CASSFTAGELFF
TRBJ2-1 - 13 - TRBV5-4 TGTGCCAGCAGCGGGGCACCAAACAATGAGCAGTTCTTC CASSGAPNNEQFF
TRBJ1-5 - 12 - TRBV12-3/TRBV12-4 TGTGCCAGCAGTTTTGGGCGCCAGCCCCAGCATTTT CASSFGRQPQHF
TRBJ2-1 few 19 TRBD2 TRBV7-6 TGTGCCAGCAGCCCCCCGGGACTAGCGGGGGGTACTCCCGGGAATGAGCAGTTCTTC CASSPPGLAGGTPGNEQFF
TRBJ2-2 few 11 - TRBV27 TGTGCCAGCAGTGAGGCTGGTGCGCTGTTTTTT CASSEAGALFF
TRBJ2-1 many 18 TRBD2 TRBV7-2 TGTGCCAGCAGCCCCGTCCCGACTAGCGGGGGGGCCAACAATGAGCAGTTCTTC CASSPVPTSGGANNEQFF
TRBJ1-1 few 12 - TRBV7-6 TGTGCCAGCAGTTCCAGACAGGATGAAGCTTTCTTT CASSSRQDEAFF
TRBJ2-1 few 12 - TRBV6-6 TGTGCCAGCAGCGACGGACACAATGAGCAGTTCTTC CASSDGHNEQFF
TRBJ2-1 - 16 - TRBV7-6 TGTGCCAGCAGCTTAGAGGATAGCGGTCAGAGGGGTGATCAGTTCTTC CASSLEDSGQRGDQFF
TRBJ1-1 - 17 - TRBV12-3/TRBV12-4 TGTGCCAGCAGTTTTGGCAGAGAGGGGCTCCCAAACACTGAAGCTTTCTTT CASSFGREGLPNTEAFF
TRBJ1-6 - 14 TRBD1 TRBV12-3/TRBV12-4 TGTGCCAGCAGTCCCGACAGGGGGCTTGCACCCCTCCACTTT CASSPDRGLAPLHF
TRBJ2-7 few 15 - TRBV4-1 TGCGCCAGCAGCCAAGAGGGAGCGGTAAACTACGAGCAGTACTTC CASSQEGAVNYEQYF
TRBJ1-2 few 15 TRBD1 TRBV19 TGTGCCAGTAGTATAGCCAATGACAGGGGCTATGGCTACACCTTC CASSIANDRGYGYTF
TRBJ2-1 many 16 - TRBV7-6 TGTGCCAGCAGCCAGTCCAGGGGAACGGCCTACAATGAGCAGTTCTTC CASSQSRGTAYNEQFF
TRBJ2-3 - 16 TRBD2 TRBV7-9 TGTGCCAGCAGCCCTCCGGAGCGGGGGGCCCAAGATACGCAGTATTTT CASSPPERGAQDTQYF
TRBJ2-5 - 16 - TRBV28 TGTGCCAGCAGTTCACCAGGGGAATCCCCCATTGAGACCCAGTACTTC CASSSPGESPIETQYF
TRBJ2-5 few 16 - TRBV9 TGTGCCAGCAGCGTAGCCCCTGGCGGATGGGGAGAGACCCAGTACTTC CASSVAPGGWGETQYF
TRBJ1-2 - 13 - TRBV7-8 TGTGCCAGCAGCTTAAGGTCTCACAATGGCTACACCTTC CASSLRSHNGYTF
TRBJ1-5 few 15 - TRBV5-6 TGTGCCAGCAGCTTGATGAGGCAGCTCAATCAGCCCCAGCATTTT CASSLMRQLNQPQHF
TRBJ2-3 many 15 TRBD2 TRBV7-7 TGTGCTAGCAGCTTGGGTAGCGGGGGCACAGATACGCAGTATTTT CASSLGSGGTDTQYF